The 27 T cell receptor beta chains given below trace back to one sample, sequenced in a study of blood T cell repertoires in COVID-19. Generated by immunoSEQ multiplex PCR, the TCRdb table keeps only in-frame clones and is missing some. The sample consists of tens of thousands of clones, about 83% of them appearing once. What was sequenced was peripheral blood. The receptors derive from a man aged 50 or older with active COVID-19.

For the CDR3, the DNA is TGTGCCAGTAATTTAGGGGACACCTCCTACGAGCAGTACTTC. It specifies CASNLGDTSYEQYF. V is TRBV14 and J is TRBJ2-7; a weak D match, TRBD1 (6 bases). The germline V and J ends were trimmed by 9 bases and 0 bases, with 15 bases remaining between them. The germline gives CDR1 SGHDN, CDR2 FVKESK. CDR3 length equals 14 residues. Full variable domain (rest looked up from reference TRBV14 and TRBJ2-7): EAGVTQFPSHSVIEKGQTVTLRCDPISGHDNLYWYRRVMGKEIKFLLHFVKESKQDESGMPNNRFLAERTGGTYSTLKVQPAELEDSGVYFCASNLGDTSYEQYFGPGTRLTVT.

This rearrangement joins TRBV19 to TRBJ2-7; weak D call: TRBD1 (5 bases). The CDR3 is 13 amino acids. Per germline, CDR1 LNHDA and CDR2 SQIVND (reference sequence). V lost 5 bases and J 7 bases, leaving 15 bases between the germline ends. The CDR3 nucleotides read TGTGCCAGTAGTGCGCAGACCCAGGGAGAGCAGTACTTC. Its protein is CASSAQTQGEQYF.

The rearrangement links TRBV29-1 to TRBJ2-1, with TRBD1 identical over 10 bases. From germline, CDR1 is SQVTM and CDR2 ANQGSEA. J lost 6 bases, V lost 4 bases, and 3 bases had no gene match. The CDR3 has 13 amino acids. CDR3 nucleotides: TGCAGCGTTGCCGGGACAGGGGCCAATGAGCAGTTCTTC. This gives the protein CSVAGTGANEQFF.

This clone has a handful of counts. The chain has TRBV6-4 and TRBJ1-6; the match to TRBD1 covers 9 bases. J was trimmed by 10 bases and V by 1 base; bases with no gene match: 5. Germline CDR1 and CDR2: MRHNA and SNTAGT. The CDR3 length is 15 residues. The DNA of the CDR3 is TGTGCCAGCAGTGACTGGGACAGGGCGGTCTCACCCCTCCACTTT. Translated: CASSDWDRAVSPLHF.

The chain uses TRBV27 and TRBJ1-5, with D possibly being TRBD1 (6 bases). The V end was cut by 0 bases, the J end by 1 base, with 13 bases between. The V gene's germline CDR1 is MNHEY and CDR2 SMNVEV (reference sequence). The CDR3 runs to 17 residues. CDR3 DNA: TGTGCCAGCAGTTTATCCCCTAACAGGGTAAGCAATCAGCCCCAGCATTTT. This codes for CASSLSPNRVSNQPQHF.

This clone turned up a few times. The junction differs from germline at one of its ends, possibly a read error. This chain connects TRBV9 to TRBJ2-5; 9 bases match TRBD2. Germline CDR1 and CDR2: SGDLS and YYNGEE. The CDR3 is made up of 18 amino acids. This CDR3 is CASSVEGEASGDHETQYF. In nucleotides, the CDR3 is TGTGCCAGCAGCGTAGAAGGGGAGGCTAGCGGGGACCACGAGACCCAGTACTTC.

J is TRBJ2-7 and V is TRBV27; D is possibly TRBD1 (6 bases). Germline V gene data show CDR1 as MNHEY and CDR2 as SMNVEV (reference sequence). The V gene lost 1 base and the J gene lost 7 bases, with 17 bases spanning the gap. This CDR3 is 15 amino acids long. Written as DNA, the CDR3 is TGTGCCAGCAGTTTATGGGGGCTGGGTGAAGGTGAGCAGTACTTC. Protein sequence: CASSLWGLGEGEQYF.

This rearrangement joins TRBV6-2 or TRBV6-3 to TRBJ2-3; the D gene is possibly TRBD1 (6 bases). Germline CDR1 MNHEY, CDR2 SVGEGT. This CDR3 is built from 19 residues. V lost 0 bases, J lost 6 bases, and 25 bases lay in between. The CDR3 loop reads CASSYSRYPGATPWDTQYF. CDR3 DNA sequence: TGTGCCAGCAGTTACTCACGGTATCCAGGGGCGACACCATGGGATACGCAGTATTTT.

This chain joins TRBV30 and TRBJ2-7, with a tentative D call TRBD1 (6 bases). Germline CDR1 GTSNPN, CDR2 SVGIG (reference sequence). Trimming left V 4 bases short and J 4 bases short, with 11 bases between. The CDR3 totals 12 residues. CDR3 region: CAWNTQGYEQYF. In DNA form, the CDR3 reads TGTGCCTGGAACACACAGGGTTACGAGCAGTACTTC.

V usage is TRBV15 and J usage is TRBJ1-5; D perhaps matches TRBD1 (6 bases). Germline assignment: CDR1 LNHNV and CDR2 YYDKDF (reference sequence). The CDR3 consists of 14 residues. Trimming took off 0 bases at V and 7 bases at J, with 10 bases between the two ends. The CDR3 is CATSREGAGQPQHF. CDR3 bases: TGTGCCACCAGCAGAGAGGGGGCTGGGCAGCCCCAGCATTTT.

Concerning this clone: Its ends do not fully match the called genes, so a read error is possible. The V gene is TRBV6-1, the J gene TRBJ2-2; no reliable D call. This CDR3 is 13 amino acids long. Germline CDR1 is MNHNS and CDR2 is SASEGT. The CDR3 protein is CASGEADTGELFF. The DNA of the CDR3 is TGTGCCAGCGGTGAGGCAGACACCGGGGAGCTGTTTTTT.

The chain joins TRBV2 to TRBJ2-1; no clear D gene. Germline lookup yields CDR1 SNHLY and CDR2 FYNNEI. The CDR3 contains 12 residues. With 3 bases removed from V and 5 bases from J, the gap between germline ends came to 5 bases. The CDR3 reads CASSDLNNEQFF. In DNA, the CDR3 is TGTGCCAGCAGTGACCTAAACAATGAGCAGTTCTTC.

CDR3 bases: TGTGCCAGCAGGGGGGACAGGGGGCAGGATGAAAAACTGTTTTTT. Translation gives CASRGDRGQDEKLFF. This chain joins TRBV6-5 and TRBJ1-4; 12 positions match TRBD1. This CDR3 has 15 amino acids. CDR1 and CDR2 (germline): MNHEY, SVGAGI. The V segment lost 6 bases and the J segment 6 bases; nucleotides outside the gene matches: 5.

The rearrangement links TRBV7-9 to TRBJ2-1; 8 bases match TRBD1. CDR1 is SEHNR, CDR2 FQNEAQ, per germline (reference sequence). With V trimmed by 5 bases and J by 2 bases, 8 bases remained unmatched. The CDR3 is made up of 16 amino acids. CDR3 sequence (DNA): TGTGCCAGCAGCCCCAGGACAGGGTCCCCCTACAATGAGCAGTTCTTC. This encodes CASSPRTGSPYNEQFF.

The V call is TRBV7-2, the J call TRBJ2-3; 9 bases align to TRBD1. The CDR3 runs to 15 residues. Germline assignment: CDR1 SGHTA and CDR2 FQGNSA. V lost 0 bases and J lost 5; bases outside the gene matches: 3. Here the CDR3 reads CASSLAQGAGDTQYF. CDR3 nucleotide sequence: TGTGCCAGCAGCTTAGCACAGGGGGCTGGAGATACGCAGTATTTT.

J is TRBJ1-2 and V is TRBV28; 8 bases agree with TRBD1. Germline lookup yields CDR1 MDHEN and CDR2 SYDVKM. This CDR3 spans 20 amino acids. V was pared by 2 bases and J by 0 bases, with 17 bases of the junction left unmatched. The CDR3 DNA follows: TGTGCCAGCAGTTTAGGTTGGGTGGGGAGCAGGGGGCCCTCTAACTATGGCTACACCTTC. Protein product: CASSLGWVGSRGPSNYGYTF.

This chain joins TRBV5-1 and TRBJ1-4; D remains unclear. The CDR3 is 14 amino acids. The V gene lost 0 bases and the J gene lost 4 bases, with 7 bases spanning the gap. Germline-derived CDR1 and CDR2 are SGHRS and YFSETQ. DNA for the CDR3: TGCGCCAGCAGCTTGGATCGGTTTAATGAAAAACTGTTTTTT. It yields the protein CASSLDRFNEKLFF.

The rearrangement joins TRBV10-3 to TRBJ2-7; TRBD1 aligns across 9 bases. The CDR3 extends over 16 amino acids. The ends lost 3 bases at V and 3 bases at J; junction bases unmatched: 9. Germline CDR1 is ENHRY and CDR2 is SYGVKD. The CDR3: CAISDRDRDLGYEQYF. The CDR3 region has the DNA TGTGCCATCAGTGACCGGGACAGGGATTTGGGCTACGAGCAGTACTTC.

CDR3 amino acids: CASSQGQGEGQPQHF. The CDR3 coding sequence is TGCGCCAGCAGCCAAGGACAGGGTGAGGGTCAGCCCCAGCATTTT. This chain joins TRBV4-1 and TRBJ1-5; 7 bases fit TRBD1. V lost 1 base to trimming and J lost 6 bases; unmatched junction nucleotides: 6. The CDR3 runs to 15 residues. Germline CDR1 and CDR2: MGHRA and YSYEKL.

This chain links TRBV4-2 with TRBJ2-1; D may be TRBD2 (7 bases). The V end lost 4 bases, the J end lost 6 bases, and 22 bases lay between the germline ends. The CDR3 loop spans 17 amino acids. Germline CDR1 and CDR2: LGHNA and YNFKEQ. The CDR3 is CASSRAQGSGEGNEQFF. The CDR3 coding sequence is TGTGCCAGCAGCCGGGCCCAGGGGAGCGGGGAAGGCAATGAGCAGTTCTTC.

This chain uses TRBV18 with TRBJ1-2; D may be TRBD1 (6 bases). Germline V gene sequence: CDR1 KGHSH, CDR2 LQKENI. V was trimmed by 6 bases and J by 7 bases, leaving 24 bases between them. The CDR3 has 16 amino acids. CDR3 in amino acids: CASSPRGDRSPAGYTF. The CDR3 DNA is TGTGCCAGCTCTCCCAGGGGTGACAGGTCCCCCGCTGGCTACACCTTC.

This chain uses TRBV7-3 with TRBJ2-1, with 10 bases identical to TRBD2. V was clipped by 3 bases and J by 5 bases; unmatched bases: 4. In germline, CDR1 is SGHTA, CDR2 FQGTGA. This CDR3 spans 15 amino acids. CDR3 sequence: CASSLASGSHNEQFF. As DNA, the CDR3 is TGTGCCAGCAGCTTGGCTAGCGGGAGCCACAATGAGCAGTTCTTC.

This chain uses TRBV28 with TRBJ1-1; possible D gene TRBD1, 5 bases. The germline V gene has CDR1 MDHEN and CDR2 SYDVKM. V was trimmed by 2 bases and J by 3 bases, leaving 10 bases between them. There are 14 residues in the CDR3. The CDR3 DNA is TGTGCCAGCAGTTTAACGGGGGGGTACACTGAAGCTTTCTTT. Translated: CASSLTGGYTEAFF.

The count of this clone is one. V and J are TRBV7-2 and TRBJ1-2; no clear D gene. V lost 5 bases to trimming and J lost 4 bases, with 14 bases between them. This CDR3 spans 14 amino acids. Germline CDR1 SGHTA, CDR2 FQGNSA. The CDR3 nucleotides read TGTGCCAGCAGCACCGGAGGCAGACCCTATGGCTACACCTTC. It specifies CASSTGGRPYGYTF.

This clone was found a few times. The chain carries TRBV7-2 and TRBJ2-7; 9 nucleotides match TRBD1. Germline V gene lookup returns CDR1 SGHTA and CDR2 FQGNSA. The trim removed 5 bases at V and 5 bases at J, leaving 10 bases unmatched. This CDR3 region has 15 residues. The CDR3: CASSRGRTGAHEQYF. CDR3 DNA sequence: TGTGCCAGCAGCAGGGGGAGGACAGGGGCCCACGAGCAGTACTTC.

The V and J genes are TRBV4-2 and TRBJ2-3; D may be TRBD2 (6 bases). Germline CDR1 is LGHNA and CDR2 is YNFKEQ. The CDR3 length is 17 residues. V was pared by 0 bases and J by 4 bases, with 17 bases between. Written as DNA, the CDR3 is TGTGCCAGCAGCCAAGATGGGTGGCGGGGAGGCTCAGATACGCAGTATTTT. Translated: CASSQDGWRGGSDTQYF.

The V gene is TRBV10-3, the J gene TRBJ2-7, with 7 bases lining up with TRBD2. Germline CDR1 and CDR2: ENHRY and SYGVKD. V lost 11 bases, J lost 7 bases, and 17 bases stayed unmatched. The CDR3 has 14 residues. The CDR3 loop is CASSSGGASLEQYF. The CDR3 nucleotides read TGTGCCTCCTCCTCGGGGGGAGCCTCCTTGGAGCAGTACTTC.